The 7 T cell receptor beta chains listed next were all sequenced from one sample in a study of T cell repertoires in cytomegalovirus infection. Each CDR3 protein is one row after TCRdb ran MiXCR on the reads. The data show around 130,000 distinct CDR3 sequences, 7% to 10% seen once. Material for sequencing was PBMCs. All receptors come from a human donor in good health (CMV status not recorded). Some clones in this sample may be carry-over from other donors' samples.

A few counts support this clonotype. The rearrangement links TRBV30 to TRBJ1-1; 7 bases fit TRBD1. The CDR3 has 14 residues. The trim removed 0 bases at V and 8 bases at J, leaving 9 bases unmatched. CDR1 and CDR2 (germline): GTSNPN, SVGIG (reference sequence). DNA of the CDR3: TGTGCCTGGAGTGTACAAGGGGGCCCTAGGGAAGCTTTCTTT. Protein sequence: CAWSVQGGPREAFF.

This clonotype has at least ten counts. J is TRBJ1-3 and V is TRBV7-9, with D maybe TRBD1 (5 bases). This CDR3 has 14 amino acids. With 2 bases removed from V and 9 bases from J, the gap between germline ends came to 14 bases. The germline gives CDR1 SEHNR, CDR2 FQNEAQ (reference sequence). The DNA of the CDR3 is TGTGCCAGCAGCTTATCCGGTCCGGGGGGCACCATATATTTT. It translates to CASSLSGPGGTIYF.

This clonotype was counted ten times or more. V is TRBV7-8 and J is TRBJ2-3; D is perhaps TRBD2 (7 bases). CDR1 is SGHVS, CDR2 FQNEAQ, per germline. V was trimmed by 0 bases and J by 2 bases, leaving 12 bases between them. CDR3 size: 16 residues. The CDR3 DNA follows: TGTGCCAGCAGCTTAGCAGGCGGGGGCACCACAGATACGCAGTATTTT. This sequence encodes CASSLAGGGTTDTQYF. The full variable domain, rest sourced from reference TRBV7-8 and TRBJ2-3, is GAGVSQSPRYKVAKRGQDVALRCDPISGHVSLFWYQQALGQGPEFLTYFQNEAQLDKSGLPSDRFFAERPEGSVSTLKIQRTQQEDSAVYLCASSLAGGGTTDTQYFGPGTRLTVL.

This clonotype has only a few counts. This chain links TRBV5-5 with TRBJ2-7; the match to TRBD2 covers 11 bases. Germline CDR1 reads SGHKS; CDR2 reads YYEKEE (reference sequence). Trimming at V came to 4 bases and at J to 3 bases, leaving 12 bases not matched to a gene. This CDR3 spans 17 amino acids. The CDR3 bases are TGTGCCAGCAGCCGAGGGGGTACCGGGACTAGCGGCTACGAGCAGTACTTC. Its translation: CASSRGGTGTSGYEQYF.

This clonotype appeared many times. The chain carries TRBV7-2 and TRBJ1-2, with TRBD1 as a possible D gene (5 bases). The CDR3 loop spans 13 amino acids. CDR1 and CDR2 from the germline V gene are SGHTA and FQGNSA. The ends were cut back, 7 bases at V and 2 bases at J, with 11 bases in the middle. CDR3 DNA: TGTGCCAGCACCCCCGGGGGGAACTATGGCTACACCTTC. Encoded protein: CASTPGGNYGYTF.

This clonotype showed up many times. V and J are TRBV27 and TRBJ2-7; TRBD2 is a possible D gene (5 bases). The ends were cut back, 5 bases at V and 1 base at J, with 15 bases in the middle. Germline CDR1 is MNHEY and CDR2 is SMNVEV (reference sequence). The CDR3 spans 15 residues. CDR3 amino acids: CASSDYPGISYEQYF. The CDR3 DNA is TGTGCCAGCAGTGACTATCCCGGGATTTCCTACGAGCAGTACTTC.

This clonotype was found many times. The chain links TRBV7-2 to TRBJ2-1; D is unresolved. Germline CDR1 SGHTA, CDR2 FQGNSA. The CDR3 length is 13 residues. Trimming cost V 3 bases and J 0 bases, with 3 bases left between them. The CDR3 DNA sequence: TGTGCCAGCAGCTTGAGCTCCTACAATGAGCAGTTCTTC. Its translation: CASSLSSYNEQFF.